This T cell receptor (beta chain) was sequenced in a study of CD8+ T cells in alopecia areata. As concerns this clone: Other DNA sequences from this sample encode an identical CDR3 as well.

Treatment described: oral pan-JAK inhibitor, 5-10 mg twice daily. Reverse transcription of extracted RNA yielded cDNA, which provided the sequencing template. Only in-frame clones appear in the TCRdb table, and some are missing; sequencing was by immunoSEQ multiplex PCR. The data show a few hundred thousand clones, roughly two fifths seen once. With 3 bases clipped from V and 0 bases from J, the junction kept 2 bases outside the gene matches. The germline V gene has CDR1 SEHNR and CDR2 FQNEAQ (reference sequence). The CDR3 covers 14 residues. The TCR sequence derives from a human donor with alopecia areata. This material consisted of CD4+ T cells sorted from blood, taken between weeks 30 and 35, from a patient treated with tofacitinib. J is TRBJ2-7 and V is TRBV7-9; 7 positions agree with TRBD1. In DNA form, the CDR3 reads TGTGCCAGCAGCTTGGGGACAGACTCCTACGAGCAGTACTTC. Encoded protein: CASSLGTDSYEQYF.